The rows below give T cell receptor beta chains drawn from one sample of a study of CD8+ T cells in alopecia areata. Assay: immunoSEQ multiplex PCR; the TCRdb copy retains only in-frame clones and omits some. This sample carries about 290,000 clones, roughly 60% of them seen once, and the ten largest clones take approximately 2%. The specimen was CD4+ T cells sorted from blood, collected at week 24, from a patient treated with tofacitinib. These receptors were taken from a human donor with alopecia areata. CDR3s include the opening cysteine and the closing phenylalanine or tryptophan. A D gene is named only where the DNA matches it firmly. The listing skips clone size in some rows; elsewhere it reads once, few, many or a size class.

v_call: TRBV9
j_call: TRBJ2-1
clone_size: .
cdr3_length: 11
d_call: .
cdr3_aa: CASSADNEQFF
cdr3_nt: TGTGCCAGCAGCGCAGACAATGAGCAGTTCTTC

v_call: TRBV7-2
j_call: TRBJ2-5
clone_size: .
cdr3_length: 12
d_call: .
cdr3_aa: CASSLLPETQYF
cdr3_nt: TGTGCCAGCAGCTTACTTCCAGAGACCCAGTACTTC

v_call: TRBV6-1
j_call: TRBJ2-1
clone_size: .
cdr3_length: 15
d_call: .
cdr3_aa: CASSEGFWTVREQFF
cdr3_nt: TGTGCCAGCAGTGAAGGTTTTTGGACAGTCAGGGAGCAGTTCTTC

v_call: TRBV19
j_call: TRBJ2-2
clone_size: .
cdr3_length: 16
d_call: .
cdr3_aa: CASSLDGGTNTGELFF
cdr3_nt: TGTGCCAGTAGTTTGGACGGAGGGACGAACACCGGGGAGCTGTTTTTT

v_call: TRBV4-1
j_call: TRBJ2-4
clone_size: once
cdr3_length: 18
d_call: TRBD1
cdr3_aa: CASSQGVVKGAGKNIQYF
cdr3_nt: TGCGCCAGCAGCCAAGGTGTGGTTAAGGGGGCGGGCAAAAACATTCAGTACTTC

v_call: TRBV7-9
j_call: TRBJ1-6
clone_size: .
cdr3_length: 13
d_call: .
cdr3_aa: CASSLGDGSPLHF
cdr3_nt: TGTGCCAGCAGCTTAGGTGACGGTTCACCCCTCCACTTT

v_call: TRBV27
j_call: TRBJ1-5
clone_size: few
cdr3_length: 14
d_call: .
cdr3_aa: CASSSTAPNQPQHF
cdr3_nt: TGTGCCAGCAGTTCAACAGCACCAAATCAGCCCCAGCATTTT

v_call: TRBV7-2
j_call: TRBJ1-4
clone_size: .
cdr3_length: 15
d_call: TRBD1
cdr3_aa: CASSSRTGGGEKLFF
cdr3_nt: TGTGCCAGCAGCTCGCGGACAGGGGGAGGTGAAAAACTGTTTTTT

v_call: TRBV20-1
j_call: TRBJ2-7
clone_size: few
cdr3_length: 11
d_call: .
cdr3_aa: CSAIPQGEQYF
cdr3_nt: TGCAGTGCTATACCACAGGGCGAGCAGTACTTC

v_call: TRBV10-2
j_call: TRBJ1-6
clone_size: .
cdr3_length: 10
d_call: .
cdr3_aa: CASRERPLHF
cdr3_nt: TGCGCCAGTAGGGAGCGACCCCTCCACTTT

v_call: TRBV19
j_call: TRBJ2-4
clone_size: .
cdr3_length: 14
d_call: TRBD1
cdr3_aa: CASSETGAKNIQYF
cdr3_nt: TGTGCCAGTAGCGAGACAGGGGCCAAAAACATTCAGTACTTC

v_call: TRBV11-2
j_call: TRBJ2-7
clone_size: .
cdr3_length: 16
d_call: TRBD2
cdr3_aa: CASSPRLAWAVGEQYF
cdr3_nt: TGTGCCAGCAGCCCGAGACTAGCTTGGGCGGTGGGGGAGCAGTACTTC

v_call: TRBV30
j_call: TRBJ2-7
clone_size: .
cdr3_length: 13
d_call: .
cdr3_aa: CAWNLGLSYEQYF
cdr3_nt: TGTGCCTGGAACTTAGGTCTGAGCTACGAGCAGTACTTC

v_call: TRBV25-1
j_call: TRBJ2-5
clone_size: .
cdr3_length: 15
d_call: .
cdr3_aa: CASSEYLGPGETQYF
cdr3_nt: TGTGCCAGCAGTGAATATTTGGGTCCGGGAGAGACCCAGTACTTC

v_call: TRBV19
j_call: TRBJ1-2
clone_size: .
cdr3_length: 13
d_call: .
cdr3_aa: CASSIEGYYGYTF
cdr3_nt: TGTGCCAGTAGTATAGAGGGTTACTATGGCTACACCTTC

v_call: TRBV6-1
j_call: TRBJ1-3
clone_size: .
cdr3_length: 15
d_call: .
cdr3_aa: CASRSGAWAGNTIYF
cdr3_nt: TGTGCCAGCAGGTCCGGAGCCTGGGCTGGAAACACCATATATTTT

v_call: TRBV6-1
j_call: TRBJ1-5
clone_size: .
cdr3_length: 17
d_call: TRBD1
cdr3_aa: CASSEVFQGALGQPQHF
cdr3_nt: TGTGCCAGCAGTGAAGTATTCCAGGGGGCCTTGGGACAGCCCCAGCATTTT

v_call: TRBV2
j_call: TRBJ1-1
clone_size: .
cdr3_length: 12
d_call: .
cdr3_aa: CASSENSPKAFF
cdr3_nt: TGTGCCAGCAGTGAGAACAGCCCGAAAGCTTTCTTT

v_call: TRBV7-9
j_call: TRBJ2-1
clone_size: .
cdr3_length: 15
d_call: .
cdr3_aa: CASSSRVSSYNEQFF
cdr3_nt: TGTGCCAGCAGCTCCCGTGTGAGCTCCTACAATGAGCAGTTCTTC

v_call: TRBV4-1
j_call: TRBJ2-2
clone_size: .
cdr3_length: 16
d_call: .
cdr3_aa: CASSPSRTALTGELFF
cdr3_nt: TGCGCCAGCAGCCCTTCCCGGACAGCTCTGACCGGGGAGCTGTTTTTT

v_call: TRBV19
j_call: TRBJ1-2
clone_size: .
cdr3_length: 15
d_call: TRBD1
cdr3_aa: CASSTRTGNNYGYTF
cdr3_nt: TGTGCCAGTAGTACACGGACAGGGAACAACTATGGCTACACCTTC

v_call: TRBV23-1
j_call: TRBJ2-4
clone_size: .
cdr3_length: 18
d_call: .
cdr3_aa: CASKRTDLVTLAKNIQYF
cdr3_nt: TGCGCCAGCAAGAGGACAGACCTTGTAACTCTAGCCAAAAACATTCAGTACTTC

v_call: TRBV7-2
j_call: TRBJ2-3
clone_size: .
cdr3_length: 17
d_call: .
cdr3_aa: CASSPPLGGPSTDTQYF
cdr3_nt: TGTGCCAGCAGCCCACCCCTCGGGGGCCCCAGCACAGATACGCAGTATTTT

v_call: TRBV7-2
j_call: TRBJ1-2
clone_size: .
cdr3_length: 13
d_call: TRBD1
cdr3_aa: CASSLTGQGSHTF
cdr3_nt: TGTGCCAGCAGCTTAACTGGACAGGGTTCCCACACCTTC